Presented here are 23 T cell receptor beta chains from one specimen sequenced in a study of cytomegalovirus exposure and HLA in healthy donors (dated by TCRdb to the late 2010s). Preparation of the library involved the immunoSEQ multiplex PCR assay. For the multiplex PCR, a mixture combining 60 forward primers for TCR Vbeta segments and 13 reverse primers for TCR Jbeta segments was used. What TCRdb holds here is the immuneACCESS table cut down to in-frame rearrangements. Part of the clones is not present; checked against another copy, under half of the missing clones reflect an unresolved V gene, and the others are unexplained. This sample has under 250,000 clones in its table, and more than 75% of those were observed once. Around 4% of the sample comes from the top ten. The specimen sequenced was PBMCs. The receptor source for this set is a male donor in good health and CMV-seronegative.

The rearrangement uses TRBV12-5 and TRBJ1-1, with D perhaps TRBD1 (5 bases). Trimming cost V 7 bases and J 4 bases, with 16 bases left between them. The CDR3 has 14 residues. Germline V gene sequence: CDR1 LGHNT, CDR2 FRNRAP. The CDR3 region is CASALGGSATEAFF. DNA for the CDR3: TGTGCTAGTGCCTTGGGGGGGTCGGCCACTGAAGCTTTCTTT.

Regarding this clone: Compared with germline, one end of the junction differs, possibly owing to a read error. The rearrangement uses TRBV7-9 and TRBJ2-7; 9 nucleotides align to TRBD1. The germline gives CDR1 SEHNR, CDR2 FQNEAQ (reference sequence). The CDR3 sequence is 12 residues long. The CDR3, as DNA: TGTTCCAGCAGCCCCCGGGACAGGGCGCAGTACTTC. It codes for CSSSPRDRAQYF.

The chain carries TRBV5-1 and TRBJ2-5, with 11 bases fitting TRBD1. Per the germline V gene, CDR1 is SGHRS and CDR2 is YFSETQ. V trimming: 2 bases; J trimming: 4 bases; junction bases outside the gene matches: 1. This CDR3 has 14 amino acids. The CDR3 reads CASSFGTGGETQYF. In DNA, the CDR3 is TGCGCCAGCAGCTTCGGGACAGGGGGAGAGACCCAGTACTTC.

The CDR3 DNA reads as TGTGCCATCAGTGGTTCCGTGGGGCAGGTGGAGCAGTACTTC. This sequence encodes CAISGSVGQVEQYF. The rearrangement links TRBV10-3 to TRBJ2-5; D might be TRBD1 (5 bases). The germline V gene has CDR1 ENHRY and CDR2 SYGVKD. This CDR3 has 14 amino acids. Trimming pared 4 bases from V and 11 bases from J, leaving 20 bases between.

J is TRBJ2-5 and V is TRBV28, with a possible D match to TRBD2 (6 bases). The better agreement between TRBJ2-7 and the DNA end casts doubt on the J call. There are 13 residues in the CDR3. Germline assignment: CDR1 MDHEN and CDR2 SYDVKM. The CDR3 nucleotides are TGTGCCAGCAGCCGACTAGTTTCTGCCGAGCAGTACTTC. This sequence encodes CASSRLVSAEQYF.

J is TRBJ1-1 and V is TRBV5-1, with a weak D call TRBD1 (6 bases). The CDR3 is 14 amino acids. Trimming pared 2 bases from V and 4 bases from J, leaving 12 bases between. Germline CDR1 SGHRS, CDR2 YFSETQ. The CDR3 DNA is TGCGCCAGCAGCTTCTCCGGACAGACCACTGAAGCTTTCTTT. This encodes CASSFSGQTTEAFF.

The CDR3 loop is CASRTVDSGNTIYF. CDR3 DNA: TGCGCCAGCAGGACAGTTGACTCTGGAAACACCATATATTTT. This chain connects TRBV10-2 to TRBJ1-3; D might be TRBD1 (5 bases). Germline CDR1 reads WSHSY; CDR2 reads SAAADI. The CDR3 totals 14 residues. Trimming cost V 6 bases and J 0 bases, with 9 bases left between them.

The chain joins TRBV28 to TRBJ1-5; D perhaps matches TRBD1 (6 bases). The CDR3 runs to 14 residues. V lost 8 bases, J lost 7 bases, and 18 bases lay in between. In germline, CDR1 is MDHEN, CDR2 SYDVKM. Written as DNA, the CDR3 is TGTGCCAGCTCGCCTAGGGGGTTTAACCAGCCCCAGCATTTT. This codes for CASSPRGFNQPQHF.

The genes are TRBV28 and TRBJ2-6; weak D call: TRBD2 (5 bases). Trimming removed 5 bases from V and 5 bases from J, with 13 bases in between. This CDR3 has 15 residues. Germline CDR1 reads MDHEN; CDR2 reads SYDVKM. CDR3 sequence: CASSPGVRRANVLTF. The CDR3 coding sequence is TGTGCCAGCAGTCCCGGGGTGAGGCGGGCCAACGTCCTGACTTTC.

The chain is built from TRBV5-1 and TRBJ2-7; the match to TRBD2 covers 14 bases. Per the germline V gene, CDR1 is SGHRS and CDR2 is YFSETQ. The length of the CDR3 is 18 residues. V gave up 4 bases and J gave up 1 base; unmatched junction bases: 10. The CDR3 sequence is CASSVFGTSGSASYEQYF. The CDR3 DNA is TGCGCCAGCAGCGTCTTCGGGACTAGCGGGAGCGCATCCTACGAGCAGTACTTC.

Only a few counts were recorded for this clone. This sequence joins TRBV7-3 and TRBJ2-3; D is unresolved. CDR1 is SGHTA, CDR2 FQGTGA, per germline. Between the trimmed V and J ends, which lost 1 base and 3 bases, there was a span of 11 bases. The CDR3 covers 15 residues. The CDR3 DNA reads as TGTGCCAGCAGCTTAAGTATAGCAGCAACAGATACGCAGTATTTT. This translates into CASSLSIAATDTQYF.

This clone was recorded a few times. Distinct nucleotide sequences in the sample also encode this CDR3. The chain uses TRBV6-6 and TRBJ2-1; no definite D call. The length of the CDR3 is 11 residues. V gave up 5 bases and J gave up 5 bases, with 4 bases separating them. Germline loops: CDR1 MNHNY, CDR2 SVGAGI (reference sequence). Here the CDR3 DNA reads TGTGCCAGCAGTCCGGACAATGAGCAGTTCTTC. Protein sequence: CASSPDNEQFF.

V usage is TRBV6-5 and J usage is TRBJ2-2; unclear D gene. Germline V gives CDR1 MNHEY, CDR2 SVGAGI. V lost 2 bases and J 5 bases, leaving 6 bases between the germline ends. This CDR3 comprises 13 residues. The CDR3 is CASSYSRTGELFF. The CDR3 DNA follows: TGTGCCAGCAGTTACAGCCGGACCGGGGAGCTGTTTTTT.

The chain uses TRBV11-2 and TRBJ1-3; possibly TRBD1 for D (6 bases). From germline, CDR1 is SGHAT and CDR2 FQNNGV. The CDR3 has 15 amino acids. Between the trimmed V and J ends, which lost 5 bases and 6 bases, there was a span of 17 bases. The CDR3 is CASSRRYQGQNTIYF. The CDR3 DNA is TGTGCCAGCAGCCGCCGTTATCAGGGACAAAACACCATATATTTT.

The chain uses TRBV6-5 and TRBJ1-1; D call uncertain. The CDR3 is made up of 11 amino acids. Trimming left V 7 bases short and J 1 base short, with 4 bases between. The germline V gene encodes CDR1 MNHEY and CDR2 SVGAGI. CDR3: CASNGNTEAFF. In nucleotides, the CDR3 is TGTGCCAGCAACGGGAACACTGAAGCTTTCTTT.

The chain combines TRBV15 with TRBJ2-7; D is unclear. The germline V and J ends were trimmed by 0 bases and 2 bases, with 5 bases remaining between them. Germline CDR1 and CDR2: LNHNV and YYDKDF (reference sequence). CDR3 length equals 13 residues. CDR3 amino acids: CATSREFTYEQYF. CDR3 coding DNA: TGTGCCACCAGCAGAGAATTTACCTACGAGCAGTACTTC.

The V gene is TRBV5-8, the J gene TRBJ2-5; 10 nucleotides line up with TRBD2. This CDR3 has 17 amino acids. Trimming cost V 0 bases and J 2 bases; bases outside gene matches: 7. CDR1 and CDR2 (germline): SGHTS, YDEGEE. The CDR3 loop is CASSLGLGLALQETQYF. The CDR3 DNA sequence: TGTGCCAGCAGCTTGGGGCTGGGACTAGCGCTTCAAGAGACCCAGTACTTC. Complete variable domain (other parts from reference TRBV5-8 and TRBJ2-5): EAGVTQSPTHLIKTRGQQATLRCSPISGHTSVYWYQQALGLGLQFLLWYDEGEERNRGNFPPRFSGRQFPNYSSELNVNALELEDSALYLCASSLGLGLALQETQYFGPGTRLLVL.

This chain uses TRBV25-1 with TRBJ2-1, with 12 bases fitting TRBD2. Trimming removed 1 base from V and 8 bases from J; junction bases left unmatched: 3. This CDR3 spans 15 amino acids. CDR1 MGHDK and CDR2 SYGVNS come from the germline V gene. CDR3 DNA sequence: TGTGCCAGCAGTGAATGGACTAGCGGGACCGATGAGCAGTTCTTC. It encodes CASSEWTSGTDEQFF.

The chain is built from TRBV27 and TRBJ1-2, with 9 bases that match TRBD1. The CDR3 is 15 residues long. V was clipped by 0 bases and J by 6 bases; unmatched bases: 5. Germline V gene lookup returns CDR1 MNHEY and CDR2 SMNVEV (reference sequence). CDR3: CASSLSPDRGDGYTF. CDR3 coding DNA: TGTGCCAGCAGTTTATCGCCGGACAGGGGAGATGGCTACACCTTC.

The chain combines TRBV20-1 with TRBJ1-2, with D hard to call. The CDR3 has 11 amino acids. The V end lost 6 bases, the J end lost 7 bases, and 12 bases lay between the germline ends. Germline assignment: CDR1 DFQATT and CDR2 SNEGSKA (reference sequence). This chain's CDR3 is CSAHPEAGYTF. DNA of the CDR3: TGCAGTGCGCACCCGGAGGCTGGCTACACCTTC.

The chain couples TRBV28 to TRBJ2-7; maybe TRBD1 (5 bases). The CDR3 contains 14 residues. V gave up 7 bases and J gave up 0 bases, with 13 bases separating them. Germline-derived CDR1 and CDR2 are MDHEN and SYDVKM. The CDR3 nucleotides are TGTGCCAGCACCCCACAGGTTCTCTCCTACGAGCAGTACTTC. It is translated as CASTPQVLSYEQYF.

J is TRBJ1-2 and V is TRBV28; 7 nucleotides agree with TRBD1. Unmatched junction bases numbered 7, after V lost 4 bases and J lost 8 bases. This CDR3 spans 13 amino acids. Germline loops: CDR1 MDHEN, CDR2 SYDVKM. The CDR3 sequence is CASSSTGVYGYTF. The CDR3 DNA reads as TGTGCCAGCAGTTCAACAGGGGTATACGGCTACACCTTC.

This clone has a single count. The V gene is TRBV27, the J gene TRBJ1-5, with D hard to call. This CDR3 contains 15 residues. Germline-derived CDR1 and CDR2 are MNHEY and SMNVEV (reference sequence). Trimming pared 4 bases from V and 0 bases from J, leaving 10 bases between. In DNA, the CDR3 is TGTGCCAGCAGTTCGACGGAGACTAGCAATCAGCCCCAGCATTTT. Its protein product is CASSSTETSNQPQHF.